Below, 20 T cell receptor beta chains from the same sample are listed, as sequenced in a study of T cell repertoires in cytomegalovirus infection. Via MiXCR, TCRdb re-called the reads, giving one row per CDR3 protein. Altogether about 260,000 distinct CDR3 sequences are present, approximately 10% being singletons, with the ten largest covering over 12%. The sequenced sample was PBMCs. These TCRs come from a human donor in good health (CMV status not recorded). Some clones in this sample may be carry-over from other donors' samples.

This clonotype was seen more than once but under ten times. This sequence joins TRBV28 and TRBJ1-1; D remains unclear. Germline values: CDR1 MDHEN, CDR2 SYDVKM. Trimming took 2 bases from V and 5 from J, leaving 12 bases between them. CDR3 length: 14 residues. Written as DNA, the CDR3 is TGTGCCAGCAGTTTAGAACCTGTCCGAACTGAAGCTTTCTTT. Translating it yields CASSLEPVRTEAFF.

There are a few counts of this clonotype. V and J are TRBV2 and TRBJ2-5, with 8 positions matching TRBD1. V gave up 2 bases and J gave up 5 bases; unmatched junction bases: 7. Per germline, CDR1 SNHLY and CDR2 FYNNEI. This CDR3 is built from 15 residues. The CDR3: CASSEIGTGAETQYF. In DNA, the CDR3 is TGTGCCAGCAGTGAAATCGGGACAGGAGCGGAGACCCAGTACTTC.

This clonotype was observed many times. The CDR3 DNA follows: TGTGCCAGCAGTTTGGGGGGGGCACGCACTGAAGCTTTCTTT. Translated: CASSLGGARTEAFF. The gene calls are TRBV28 and TRBJ1-1; D is possibly TRBD1 (6 bases). CDR1 is MDHEN and CDR2 is SYDVKM in the germline V gene. The CDR3 spans 14 residues. V lost 3 bases, J lost 4 bases, and 12 bases lay in between.

In its sample, this clonotype was seen many times. The gene calls are TRBV7-6 and TRBJ1-6; 8 bases are a match to TRBD1. The CDR3 is made up of 13 amino acids. The ends lost 7 bases at V and 10 bases at J; junction bases unmatched: 6. Per the germline V gene, CDR1 is SGHVS and CDR2 is FNYEAQ. The CDR3 sequence: CASNQGAGSPLHF. The CDR3 DNA reads as TGTGCCAGCAACCAGGGGGCAGGATCACCCCTCCACTTT. Complete variable domain (other parts from reference TRBV7-6 and TRBJ1-6): GAGVSQSPRYKVTKRGQDVALRCDPISGHVSLYWYRQALGQGPEFLTYFNYEAQQDKSGLPNDRFSAERPEGSISTLTIQRTEQRDSAMYRCASNQGAGSPLHFGNGTRLTVT.

This clonotype occurred many times. This CDR3 is CASSSYGSNQPQHF. The CDR3 nucleotides read TGTGCCAGCAGCTCCTACGGGAGCAATCAGCCCCAGCATTTT. V and J are TRBV7-2 and TRBJ1-5; D remains ambiguous. This CDR3 spans 14 amino acids. The germline V gene encodes CDR1 SGHTA and CDR2 FQGNSA. Between the trimmed V and J ends, which lost 4 bases and 1 base, there was a span of 8 bases.

This chain connects TRBV19 to TRBJ1-1; the D gene is possibly TRBD1 (6 bases). The length of the CDR3 is 16 residues. Germline V gene data show CDR1 as LNHDA and CDR2 as SQIVND (reference sequence). V lost 4 bases to trimming and J lost 5 bases, with 20 bases between them. CDR3 nucleotide sequence: TGTGCCAGTAGTAACAGGGCCCACCGGGTTTCGACTGAAGCTTTCTTT. Amino acid sequence: CASSNRAHRVSTEAFF.

There are many counts of this clonotype. V and J are TRBV4-3 and TRBJ1-5; D not resolved. V gave up 3 bases and J gave up 0 bases, with 18 bases separating them. Germline V gene lookup returns CDR1 LGHNA and CDR2 YSLEER. The CDR3 length is 18 residues. CDR3 loop: CASSHERPGSYSNQPQHF. The CDR3 DNA is TGCGCCAGCAGCCATGAAAGGCCGGGATCCTATAGCAATCAGCCCCAGCATTTT.

This clonotype was detected ten times or more. An end of the junction does not agree with germline; a read error may underlie this. V gene TRBV7-9 combines with J gene TRBJ2-1; possibly TRBD1 for D (5 bases). Germline values: CDR1 SEHNR, CDR2 FQNEAQ (reference sequence). The CDR3 has 10 residues. The CDR3 spells CASSGSGLIF. The DNA of the CDR3 is TGTGCCAGCAGCGGGTCAGGGTTGATCTTC.

The sample holds many counts of this clonotype. The chain recombines TRBV29-1 with TRBJ2-7, with TRBD1 matching 8 bases. The CDR3 length is 13 residues. Germline V gene sequence: CDR1 SQVTM, CDR2 ANQGSEA. The V segment lost 6 bases and the J segment 6 bases; nucleotides outside the gene matches: 10. The CDR3 DNA sequence: TGCAGCGTCGGAGGGACAGGTTTAGGCGAGCAGTACTTC. Its translation is CSVGGTGLGEQYF.

This clonotype was observed many times. The chain combines TRBV7-2 with TRBJ1-5; D not resolved. V was cut by 4 bases and J by 0 bases, with 7 bases left in between. The CDR3 loop spans 14 amino acids. CDR1 and CDR2 (germline): SGHTA, FQGNSA. The CDR3: CASSSMVSNQPQHF. The CDR3 coding sequence is TGTGCCAGCAGCTCAATGGTTAGCAATCAGCCCCAGCATTTT.

In its sample, this clonotype was seen a few times. This chain connects TRBV5-5 to TRBJ1-1, with a possible D match to TRBD1 (5 bases). The CDR3 has 15 amino acids. V lost 2 bases and J 9 bases, leaving 20 bases between the germline ends. Germline V CDR1 and CDR2: SGHKS, YYEKEE (reference sequence). CDR3 in DNA: TGTGCCAGCAGCTTAAACCCCATTACAGGTACTCAAGCTTTCTTT. Translation: CASSLNPITGTQAFF.

The chain carries TRBV10-1 and TRBJ2-7; D possibly corresponds to TRBD2 (6 bases). The CDR3 sequence is 12 residues long. The V end lost 9 bases, the J end lost 10 bases, and 19 bases lay between the germline ends. The V gene's germline CDR1 is WNHNN and CDR2 SYGVQD (reference sequence). The CDR3 reads CASSPGTGFQYF. DNA for the CDR3: TGCGCCAGTTCCCCCGGGACTGGATTCCAGTACTTC.

This clonotype was recorded many times. V and J are TRBV7-8 and TRBJ1-1, with D possibly TRBD1 on 5 matching bases. Germline loops: CDR1 SGHVS, CDR2 FQNEAQ. V lost 0 bases and J 2 bases, leaving 10 bases between the germline ends. This CDR3 comprises 15 residues. The CDR3 region has the DNA TGTGCCAGCAGCTTAGCGGGGGTACGCAACACTGAAGCTTTCTTT. It encodes CASSLAGVRNTEAFF.

This clonotype was found a few times. The chain employs TRBV5-1 and TRBJ2-7; no reliable D call. Germline V gives CDR1 SGHRS, CDR2 YFSETQ. V lost 5 bases, J lost 4 bases, and 13 bases lay in between. CDR3 length equals 13 residues. The CDR3 reads CASSIRSGYEQYF. The CDR3 nucleotides read TGCGCCAGCAGTATACGTTCAGGTTACGAGCAGTACTTC.

This clonotype was observed at least ten times. The gene calls are TRBV29-1 and TRBJ1-1; TRBD1 is a possible D gene (6 bases). Trimming took 3 bases from V and 1 from J, leaving 15 bases between them. In germline, CDR1 is SQVTM, CDR2 ANQGSEA. This CDR3 contains 15 residues. The chain's CDR3 is CSVDGQGRSNTEAFF. DNA of the CDR3: TGCAGCGTTGACGGCCAGGGGCGTTCGAACACTGAAGCTTTCTTT.

This clonotype was counted ten times or more. The chain couples TRBV7-8 to TRBJ2-1, with TRBD2 matching 10 bases. V shed 3 bases, J shed 7 bases, and the junction held 6 bases outside the gene matches. Germline lookup yields CDR1 SGHVS and CDR2 FQNEAQ. The CDR3 covers 15 residues. CDR3: CASSFLAGVGNEQFF. The CDR3 region has the DNA TGTGCCAGCAGCTTTCTAGCGGGAGTAGGAAATGAGCAGTTCTTC.

This clonotype was observed at least ten times. V usage is TRBV7-9 and J usage is TRBJ1-2; TRBD1 might be the D (5 bases). This CDR3 contains 15 residues. V was cut by 5 bases and J by 7 bases, with 20 bases left in between. Germline CDR1 reads SEHNR; CDR2 reads FQNEAQ (reference sequence). For the CDR3, the DNA is TGTGCCAGCAGCCATTGGGCGGGCAGGGTTGGTGGCTACACCTTC. Amino acid sequence: CASSHWAGRVGGYTF. Supplemented by reference TRBV7-9 and TRBJ1-2, the full variable domain reads DTGVSQNPRHKITKRGQNVTFRCDPISEHNRLYWYRQTLGQGPEFLTYFQNEAQLEKSRLLSDRFSAERPKGSFSTLEIQRTEQGDSAMYLCASSHWAGRVGGYTFGSGTRLTVV.

This clonotype was observed at least ten times. CDR3 region: CSAKQGSPNSPLHF. Here the CDR3 DNA reads TGCAGTGCCAAACAGGGTAGCCCTAATTCACCCCTCCACTTT. V usage is TRBV20-1 and J usage is TRBJ1-6; D might be TRBD1 (6 bases). CDR3 length: 14 amino acids. V was clipped by 6 bases and J by 6 bases, with 15 bases between them. Germline V CDR1 and CDR2: DFQATT, SNEGSKA (reference sequence).

This clonotype appeared a single time. A clone one base away is much larger, so this may be a read error. The CDR3 sequence: CASSQALFAPRGLYEQYF. The CDR3 DNA is TGCGCCAGCAGCCAAGCGTTATTCGCCCCAAGGGGACTCTACGAGCAGTACTTC. The V call is TRBV4-1, the J call TRBJ2-7; possibly TRBD2 for D (6 bases). Germline CDR1 reads MGHRA; CDR2 reads YSYEKL. Trimming stripped 1 base from V and 3 bases from J, with 22 bases between. This CDR3 has 18 residues.

This clonotype was picked up many times. This rearrangement joins TRBV12-5 to TRBJ1-1; 7 bases are shared with TRBD1. J was trimmed by 3 bases and V by 6 bases; bases with no gene match: 4. The V gene's germline CDR1 is LGHNT and CDR2 FRNRAP. CDR3 length equals 13 residues. The CDR3 region is CASGPGQYTEAFF. CDR3 bases: TGTGCTAGTGGCCCGGGACAGTACACTGAAGCTTTCTTT.